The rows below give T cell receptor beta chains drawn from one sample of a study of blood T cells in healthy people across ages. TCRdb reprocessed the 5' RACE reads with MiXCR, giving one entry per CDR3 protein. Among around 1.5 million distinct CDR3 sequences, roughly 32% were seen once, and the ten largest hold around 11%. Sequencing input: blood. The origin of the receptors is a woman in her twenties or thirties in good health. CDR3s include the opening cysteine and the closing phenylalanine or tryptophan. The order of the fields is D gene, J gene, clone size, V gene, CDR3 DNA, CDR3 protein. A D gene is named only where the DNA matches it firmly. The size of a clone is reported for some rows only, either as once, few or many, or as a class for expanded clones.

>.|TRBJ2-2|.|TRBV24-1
TGTGCCACCGGGGGGTCGAACACCGGGGAGCTGTTTTTT
CATGGSNTGELFF
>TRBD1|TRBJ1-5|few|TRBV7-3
TGTGCCAGCAGCCTAAGACAGGGGGCTCATCAGCCCCAGCATTTT
CASSLRQGAHQPQHF
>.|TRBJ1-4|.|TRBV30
TGTGCCTGGAGTGCGACACACAATCGTGGAAAACCGTTTTTT
CAWSATHNRGKPFF
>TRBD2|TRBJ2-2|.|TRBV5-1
TGCGCCAGCAGCTCCTTTCCTAGCGGGAGTACGACCCCCAGCAGCGGGGAGCTGTTTTTT
CASSSFPSGSTTPSSGELFF
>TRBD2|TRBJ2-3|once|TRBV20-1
TGCAGTGCTAGAGGTTTCATTGGGGGCGGGAGGGAGGCAGATACGCAGTATTTT
CSARGFIGGGREADTQYF
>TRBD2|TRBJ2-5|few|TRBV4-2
TGTGCCAGCAGCCAAGGAGTTAGCGGGAGTGAGGAGACCCAGTACTTC
CASSQGVSGSEETQYF
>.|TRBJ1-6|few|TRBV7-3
TGTGCCAGCAGCTTATCCGGACTCAATTCACCCCTCCACTTT
CASSLSGLNSPLHF
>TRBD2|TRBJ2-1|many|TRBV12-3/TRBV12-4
TGTGCCAGCAGTCCCCTGGCGGGGGGGAGTGAGCAGTTCTTC
CASSPLAGGSEQFF
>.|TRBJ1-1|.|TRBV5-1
TGCGCCAGCAGCTTTTCAGGTGAAGCTTTCTTT
CASSFSGEAFF
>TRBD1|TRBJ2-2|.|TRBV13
TGTGCCAGCAGCTCCGCTCAAACCGAGGGGGCCGGGGAGCGGTTTTTT
CASSSAQTEGAGERFF
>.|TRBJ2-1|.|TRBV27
TGTGCCAGCAGCGTGGGAGCCAACAATGAGCAGTTCTTC
CASSVGANNEQFF
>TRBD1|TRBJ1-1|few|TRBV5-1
TGCGCCAGCAGCCAAACAGGGGTCGGACTGAACACTGAAGCTTTCTTT
CASSQTGVGLNTEAFF
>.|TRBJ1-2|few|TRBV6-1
TGTGCCAGCAGCTCCAATGGGGTACAGAACTATGGCTACACCTTC
CASSSNGVQNYGYTF
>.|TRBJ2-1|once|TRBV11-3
TGCGCCAGTTTTAAAGGGGTGGATGAGCAGTTCTTC
CASFKGVDEQFF
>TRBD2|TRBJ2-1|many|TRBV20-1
TGCAGTGCTAGACCTAGCGGGTCCAATACATTCTACAATGAGCAGTTCTTC
CSARPSGSNTFYNEQFF
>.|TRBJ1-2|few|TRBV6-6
TGTGCCAGCAGTTTGATGGACAGCGCAAAGGGTTACACCTTC
CASSLMDSAKGYTF
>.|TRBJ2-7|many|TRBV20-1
TGCAGTGCTAGTTCCAGGGAGAACTACGAGCAGTACTTC
CSASSRENYEQYF
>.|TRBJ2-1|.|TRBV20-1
TGCAGTGGTAGCAGGGAACACAATGAGCAGTTCTTC
CSGSREHNEQFF
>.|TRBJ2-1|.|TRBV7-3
TGTGCCAGCAGTACAGGGGGGGTTTCCTACAATGAGCAGTTCTTC
CASSTGGVSYNEQFF
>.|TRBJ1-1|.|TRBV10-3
TGTGGGGTCGGCAGGACGAACACTGAAGCTTTCTTT
CGVGRTNTEAFF
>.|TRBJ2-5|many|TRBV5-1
.
CASILGQGPRSETQYF
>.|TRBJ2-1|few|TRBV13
TGTGCCAGCAGCGAAAAGGGGGATGAGCAGTTCTTC
CASSEKGDEQFF
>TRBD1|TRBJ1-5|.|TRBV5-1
TGCGCCAGCAGCTTGCACGGGACAGTAAATCAGCCCCAGCATTTT
CASSLHGTVNQPQHF
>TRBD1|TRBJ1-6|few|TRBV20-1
TGCAGTGCTAGGACGGACAGGGAGAATTCACCCCTCCACTTT
CSARTDRENSPLHF
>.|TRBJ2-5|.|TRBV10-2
TGCGCCAGCAAACAGGGTAGCCAAGAGACCCAGTACTTC
CASKQGSQETQYF
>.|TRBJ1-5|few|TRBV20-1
TGCAGTGCTATCCTGGCCGGGTCTAATCAGCCCCAGCATTTT
CSAILAGSNQPQHF
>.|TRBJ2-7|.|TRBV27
TGTGCCAGCAGTTTATATCCGACAGGTACAGCCTACAAGCAGTACTTC
CASSLYPTGTAYKQYF
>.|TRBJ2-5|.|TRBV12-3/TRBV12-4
TGTGCCAGCAGTTTTGTCAGCCTGGATGAGCAGTACTTC
CASSFVSLDEQYF
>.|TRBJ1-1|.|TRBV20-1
TGCAGTGCTGGACCCCTCAAGGGGAAGAACACTGAAGCTTTCTTT
CSAGPLKGKNTEAFF
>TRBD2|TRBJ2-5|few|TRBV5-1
TGCGCCAGCAGCTTGCGGCCTAGCGGGAATGAGACCCAGTACTTC
CASSLRPSGNETQYF
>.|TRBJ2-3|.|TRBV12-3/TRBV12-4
TGTGCCAGCAGTTTAATCGGGGGATCAGATACGCAGTATTTT
CASSLIGGSDTQYF
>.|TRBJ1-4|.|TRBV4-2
TGTGCCAGCAGCCAAGTGGGGGTTGGGGCAGAAAAACTGTTTTTT
CASSQVGVGAEKLFF
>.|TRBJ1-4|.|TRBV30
TGTGCCTGGAGCGCTGGACAGATTAATGAAAAACTGTTTTTT
CAWSAGQINEKLFF
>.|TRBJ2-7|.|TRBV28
TGTGCCAGCAGTTCCCCGACGGGGGCAAGGGACGAGCAGTACTTC
CASSSPTGARDEQYF
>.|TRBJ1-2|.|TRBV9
TGTGCCAGCAGCCCGTCCCCAGGGGTGCACAATGGCTACACCTTC
CASSPSPGVHNGYTF
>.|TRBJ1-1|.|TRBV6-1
TGTGCCAGCAGTGGATCGAGGGTGGTTGCTGAAGCTTTCTTT
CASSGSRVVAEAFF
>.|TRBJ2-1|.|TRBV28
TGTGCCATTGGGAACCTGGGGTGCAATGAGCAGTTCTTC
CAIGNLGCNEQFF
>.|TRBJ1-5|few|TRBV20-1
TGCAGTGCCACGATACACTCACCCGGGGACCAAAATCAGCCCCAGCATTTT
CSATIHSPGDQNQPQHF
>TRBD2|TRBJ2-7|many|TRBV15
TGTGCCACCAGCTCCGAGCGGGGTGATTCCTACGAGCAGTACTTC
CATSSERGDSYEQYF
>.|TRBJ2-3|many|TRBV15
TGTGCCACCAGCCGAGCCCGGCCAGATACGCAGTATTTT
CATSRARPDTQYF
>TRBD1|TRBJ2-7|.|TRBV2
TGTGCCAGCCTTCGGGACAGCACCTACGAGCAGTACTTC
CASLRDSTYEQYF
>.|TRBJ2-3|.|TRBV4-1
TGCGCCAGCAGCCAACCGGGCTCAAATGCAGATACGCAGTATTTT
CASSQPGSNADTQYF
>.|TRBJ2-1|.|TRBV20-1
TGCAGTGCTAGACATGTGGCGTACAATGAGCAGTTCTTC
CSARHVAYNEQFF
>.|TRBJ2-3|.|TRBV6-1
TGTGCCAGCACACCCGGAGCTACAGATACGCAGTATTTT
CASTPGATDTQYF
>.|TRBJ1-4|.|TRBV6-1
TGTGCCAGCAGTGAAGCAGGGGTTGGGGATGAAAAACTGTTTTTT
CASSEAGVGDEKLFF
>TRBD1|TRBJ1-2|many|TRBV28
TGCGCCAGCAGCCCTCCGGGACAGGGATATGGCTACACCTTC
CASSPPGQGYGYTF
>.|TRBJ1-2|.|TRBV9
TGTGCCAGCAGCGTAGCTTTAGGGGGTGCGTATGGCTACACCTTC
CASSVALGGAYGYTF
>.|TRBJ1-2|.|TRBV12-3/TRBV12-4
TGTGCCAGCAGTTTGGGGGCAGGGTTCAACTACACCTTC
CASSLGAGFNYTF
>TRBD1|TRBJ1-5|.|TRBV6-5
TGTGCCAGCAGTTTGGGACAGGGGGGATATTGGAGCAATCAGCCCCAGCATTTT
CASSLGQGGYWSNQPQHF
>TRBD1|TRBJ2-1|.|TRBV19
TGTGCCAGTAGCTCCGGAGACAGGGGAAGAAATGAGCAGTTCTTC
CASSSGDRGRNEQFF
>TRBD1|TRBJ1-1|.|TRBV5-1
TGCGCCAGCAGCTTGTACTGGGACAGGGAGTTTTTTGAAGCTTTCTTT
CASSLYWDREFFEAFF
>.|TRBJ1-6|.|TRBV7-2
TGTGCCAGCAGCTTAGTCATGGCGGCAGGCTCACCCCTCCACTTT
CASSLVMAAGSPLHF
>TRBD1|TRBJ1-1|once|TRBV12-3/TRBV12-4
TGTGCCAGCAGTTCCCTGACAGGGGGCTCTGAAGCTTTCTTT
CASSSLTGGSEAFF
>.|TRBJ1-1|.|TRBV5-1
TGCGCCAGCAGCTTGGAGCTATTCACTGAAGCTTTCTTT
CASSLELFTEAFF
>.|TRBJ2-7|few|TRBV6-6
TGTGCCAGCCCCCCGAGGACAGTCCCCTACGAGCAGTACTTC
CASPPRTVPYEQYF
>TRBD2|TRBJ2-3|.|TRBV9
TGTGCCAGCACTGGACTAGCGGGAACAGATACGCAGTATTTT
CASTGLAGTDTQYF
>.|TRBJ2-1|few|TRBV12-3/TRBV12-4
TGTGCCAGCAGTGCCAAGGACAGGGATAGCGGGAGCTCCTACAATGAGCAGTTCTTC
CASSAKDRDSGSSYNEQFF
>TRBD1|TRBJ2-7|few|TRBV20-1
TGCAGTCCCACTTTTGGACAGGGCCGCGAGCAGTACTTC
CSPTFGQGREQYF
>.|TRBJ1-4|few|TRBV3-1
TGTGCCAGCAGCCAAAGGGGGTCTGCTGAAAAACTGTTTTTT
CASSQRGSAEKLFF
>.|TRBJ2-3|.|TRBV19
TGTGCTACCATGGGACTTAGCGCAGATACGCAGTATTTT
CATMGLSADTQYF